This is a list of T cell receptor beta chains from one sample in a study of cytomegalovirus exposure and HLA in healthy donors. Assay: immunoSEQ multiplex PCR; the TCRdb copy retains only in-frame clones and omits some. Counted here are over 200,000 clones, 88% occurring once; the ten biggest clones make up just under 3%. The sample comprised PBMCs. The receptors shown here come from a young woman in good health and CMV-seronegative. Both conserved end residues are part of each CDR3. A D gene is named only where the DNA matches it firmly. Expanded clones get a size class; other rows say once, few or many, or leave the size out.

>TRBD2|TRBJ2-7|TRBV7-9|.
TGTGCCAGCAGCCGCAGGACTAGCTACGAGCAGTACTTC
CASSRRTSYEQYF
>TRBD1|TRBJ1-2|TRBV19|.
TGTGCCAGTAGAGACAGGGGGGACTATGGCTACACCTTC
CASRDRGDYGYTF
>.|TRBJ2-1|TRBV4-2|.
TGTGCCAGCAGCCAAGGAGCGCTCGATGAGCAGTTCTTC
CASSQGALDEQFF
>TRBD2|TRBJ2-1|TRBV29-1|.
TGCAGCGTTGTGGCGGGACTAGAGGGGAGCTCCTACAATGAGCAGTTCTTC
CSVVAGLEGSSYNEQFF
>.|TRBJ2-2|TRBV7-9|.
TGTGCCAGCACCTCCACGCCGGAGGGGAACACCGGGGAGCTGTTTTTT
CASTSTPEGNTGELFF
>TRBD2|TRBJ2-1|TRBV2|.
TGTGCCAGCAGTGAAAGAGTAGCGGGAGTTAGAGAGCAGTTCTTC
CASSERVAGVREQFF
>.|TRBJ1-1|TRBV5-1|once
TGCGCCAGCAAGGGAGGGCCAGGCACTGAAGCTTTCTTT
CASKGGPGTEAFF
>.|TRBJ1-3|TRBV18|.
TGTGCCAGCTCACCGTTGGCAGGGGTCTCTGGAAACACCATATATTTT
CASSPLAGVSGNTIYF
>.|TRBJ1-1|TRBV5-4|.
TGTGCCAGCAGTCTGGGGCGCACTGAAGCTTTCTTT
CASSLGRTEAFF
>TRBD2|TRBJ2-2|TRBV6-5|.
TGTGCCAGCACCGGACTAGCGGGTATCGGGGAGCTGTTTTTT
CASTGLAGIGELFF
>TRBD1|TRBJ1-2|TRBV27|.
TGTGCCAGCTTGGGACAGGGTCTTGGCTACACCTTC
CASLGQGLGYTF
>.|TRBJ2-7|TRBV6-4|.
TGTGCCCGACCTGACAGATCAAGCTCCTACGAGCAGTACTTC
CARPDRSSSYEQYF
>.|TRBJ2-5|TRBV21-1|.
TGTGCCAGCAGCAGGGGACAGGGGGGATCGCAAGAGACCCAGTACTTC
CASSRGQGGSQETQYF
>TRBD1|TRBJ1-3|TRBV6-6|.
TGTGCCAGCAGTGGGGACAGCCTCTCCTCTGGAAACACCATATATTTT
CASSGDSLSSGNTIYF
>.|TRBJ2-7|TRBV16|.
TGTGCCAGCAGCCAATCACAGGGCTCTTCCTACGAGCAGTACTTC
CASSQSQGSSYEQYF
>.|TRBJ1-1|TRBV11-2|.
TGTGCCAGCAGCTACCCGGGGGTGGGGACTGAAGCTTTCTTT
CASSYPGVGTEAFF
>TRBD2|TRBJ2-7|TRBV4-2|.
TGTGCCAGCAGCCCTCGACTAGCGGAGATCTACGAGCAGTACTTC
CASSPRLAEIYEQYF
>.|TRBJ2-7|TRBV4-1|.
TGCGCCAGCAGCCAAGACCTCTACGAGCAGTACTTC
CASSQDLYEQYF
>TRBD2|TRBJ2-2|TRBV28|few
TGTGCCAGCAGTTTATCTACGGGGGGCGGGGAGCTGTTTTTT
CASSLSTGGGELFF
>.|TRBJ1-1|TRBV7-8|.
TGTGCCAGCAGCCTAGGCGTCAGGGAAAGCGGGACTGAAGCTTTCTTT
CASSLGVRESGTEAFF
>TRBD1|TRBJ1-2|TRBV28|.
TGTGCCAGCAGGGGGACAGGGGGCGATAAGGGTGGCTACACCTTC
CASRGTGGDKGGYTF
>.|TRBJ1-1|TRBV29-1|.
TGCAGCGTTGTTGCAGGGTTGAACACTGAAGCTTTCTTT
CSVVAGLNTEAFF
>.|TRBJ1-5|TRBV28|few
TGTGCCAGCGGAGGCTATAGCAATCAGCCCCAGCATTTT
CASGGYSNQPQHF
>TRBD2|TRBJ2-1|TRBV7-3|.
TGTGCCAGCAGCTCCACCGGGGGCGGGAGGGGGAATGAGCAGTTCTTC
CASSSTGGGRGNEQFF
>.|TRBJ2-1|TRBV9|.
TGTGCCAGCAGCCATAGGGGAGGAAATGAGCAGTTCTTC
CASSHRGGNEQFF
>.|TRBJ2-7|TRBV5-6|few
TGTGCCACCGAAAGGGACAACTCCTACGAGCAGTACTTC
CATERDNSYEQYF
>TRBD1|TRBJ2-2|TRBV5-1|.
TGCGCCAGCAGCATGACCTCACAGGGGGCGCGGTGGACCATTAACACCGGGGAGCTGTTTTTT
CASSMTSQGARWTINTGELFF